The clone carrying this T cell receptor beta chain was found many times. Its specificity is not known. This sample is part of a study of T cell repertoires in cytomegalovirus infection. Study background: It can be stated that public TCR beta signatures indicated CMV infection as well as a matching HLA type.

MiXCR, applied by TCRdb to the reads, yields one record per CDR3 protein. The sample lists around 710,000 distinct CDR3 sequences, roughly 29% occurring once. The TCR was taken from a human donor in good health (CMV status not recorded). Some clones in this sample may be carry-over from other donors' samples. Sequencing used cultured CD8+ T cells from PBMCs, obtained from culture after CMV antigen stimulation.

The CDR3 DNA reads as TGTGCCAGCAGCACCGGACAGGGGGGAACCGGGGAGCTGTTTTTT. The encoded protein is CASSTGQGGTGELFF. The chain recombines TRBV11-3 with TRBJ2-2, with 10 bases identical to TRBD1. This CDR3 spans 15 amino acids. With 5 bases clipped from V and 5 bases from J, the junction kept 5 bases outside the gene matches. CDR1 is SGHNT and CDR2 is YENEEA in the germline V gene.